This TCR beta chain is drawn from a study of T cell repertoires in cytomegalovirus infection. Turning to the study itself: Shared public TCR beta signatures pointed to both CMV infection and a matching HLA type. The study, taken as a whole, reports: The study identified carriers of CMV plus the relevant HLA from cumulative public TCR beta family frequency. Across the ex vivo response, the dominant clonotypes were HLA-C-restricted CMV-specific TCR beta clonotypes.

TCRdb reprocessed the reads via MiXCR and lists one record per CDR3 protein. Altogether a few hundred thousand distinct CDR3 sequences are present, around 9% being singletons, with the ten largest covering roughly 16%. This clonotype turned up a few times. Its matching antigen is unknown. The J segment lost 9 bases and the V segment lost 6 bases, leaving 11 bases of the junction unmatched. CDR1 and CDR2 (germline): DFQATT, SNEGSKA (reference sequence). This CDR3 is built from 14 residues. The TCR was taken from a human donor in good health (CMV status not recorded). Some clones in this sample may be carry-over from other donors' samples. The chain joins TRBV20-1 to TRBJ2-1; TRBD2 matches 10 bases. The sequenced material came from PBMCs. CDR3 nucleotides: TGCAGTGCCCGGAGCGGGAGGGTTAGGGGTGAGCAGTTCTTC. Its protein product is CSARSGRVRGEQFF.